The 27 T cell receptor beta chains given below trace back to one sample, sequenced in a study of human T cells and chemical hapten exposure. TCRdb called the RACE reads again in MiXCR, with one record for every CDR3 protein. The sample comprises nearly 110,000 distinct CDR3 sequences, approximately 12% of which are singletons, and about 1.6% rests with the top ten. Time point given: pre-sensitization, week 0. Treatment described: therapeutic diphenylcyclopropenone sensitization with weekly scalp DPC. Sample: whole blood, taken in connection with sensitization to the hapten diphenylcyclopropenone (DPC). The receptors were sampled from a woman between 50 and 59 years old with alopecia areata. Some clones in this sample may be carry-over from other donors' samples.

This clonotype occurred a few times. The chain uses TRBV5-8 and TRBJ1-4, with D perhaps TRBD1 (5 bases). This CDR3 comprises 13 residues. Trimming took 3 bases from V and 4 from J, leaving 7 bases between them. Looked up from germline, CDR1 is SGHTS and CDR2 is YDEGEE. The CDR3 DNA reads as TGTGCCAGCAGCTCGGGGCTTAATGAAAAACTGTTTTTT. Its translation: CASSSGLNEKLFF.

This clonotype was detected only a few times. The chain carries TRBV18 and TRBJ1-1; D possibly corresponds to TRBD1 (6 bases). V was shortened by 4 bases and J by 8 bases, with 14 bases between the two germline ends. The germline CDR1 and CDR2 sequences are KGHSH and LQKENI. This CDR3 has 13 residues. CDR3 DNA sequence: TGTGCCAGCTCACTAGGGACACGCGGGGAAGCTTTCTTT. It yields the protein CASSLGTRGEAFF.

The sample holds one count of this clonotype. This rearrangement joins TRBV10-3 to TRBJ1-5; TRBD1 might be the D (6 bases). Germline lookup yields CDR1 ENHRY and CDR2 SYGVKD. V was pared by 3 bases and J by 1 base, with 7 bases between. This CDR3 contains 14 residues. This chain's CDR3 is CAISEQGSNQPQHF. Here the CDR3 DNA reads TGTGCCATCAGTGAACAGGGAAGCAATCAGCCCCAGCATTTT.

This clonotype was picked up many times. The chain carries TRBV19 and TRBJ1-2; D gene unclear. With 5 bases removed from V and 3 bases from J, the gap between germline ends came to 10 bases. The CDR3 has 13 amino acids. Germline V CDR1 and CDR2: LNHDA, SQIVND (reference sequence). CDR3 residues: CASSHQGYYGYTF. In DNA form, the CDR3 reads TGTGCCAGTAGTCACCAAGGATACTATGGCTACACCTTC.

CDR3 sequence (DNA): TGCAGCGTTGAACACCAAGAGACCCAGTACTTC. Translating gives CSVEHQETQYF. The rearrangement links TRBV29-1 to TRBJ2-5; D gene unclear. Germline V gene lookup returns CDR1 SQVTM and CDR2 ANQGSEA. V gave up 2 bases and J gave up 0 bases, with 1 base separating them. The CDR3 extends over 11 amino acids.

This clonotype has a handful of counts. The chain couples TRBV28 to TRBJ2-7; 8 nucleotides line up with TRBD1. The CDR3 totals 13 residues. Losses at the gene ends were 4 bases for V and 3 bases for J; bases not matched to a gene: 2. The germline CDR1 and CDR2 sequences are MDHEN and SYDVKM. CDR3 DNA: TGTGCCAGCAGTTCCGGACAGGGCTACGAGCAGTACTTC. Translation: CASSSGQGYEQYF.

The chain carries TRBV28 and TRBJ2-7, with D possibly matching TRBD1 (7 bases). The ends were cut back, 6 bases at V and 2 bases at J, with 14 bases in the middle. Germline assignment: CDR1 MDHEN and CDR2 SYDVKM. This CDR3 comprises 14 residues. The CDR3 bases are TGTGCCAGCAGACCGACAGGGACTGCCTACGAGCAGTACTTC. Protein product: CASRPTGTAYEQYF.

The chain joins TRBV12-3 or TRBV12-4 to TRBJ1-1; no firm D call. The CDR3 extends over 15 amino acids. V dropped 7 bases and J dropped 5 bases, with 20 bases sitting between them. The CDR3 spells CASTAGKGRKTEAFF. DNA for the CDR3: TGTGCCAGCACCGCCGGTAAGGGTAGGAAAACTGAAGCTTTCTTT.

This clonotype was seen many times. V and J are TRBV7-6 and TRBJ2-3; TRBD2 matches 9 bases. Per germline, CDR1 SGHVS and CDR2 FNYEAQ. The V gene end was trimmed by 3 bases and the J gene end by 6 bases; junction bases not matched to a gene: 4. CDR3 size: 14 residues. The CDR3 bases are TGTGCCAGCAGCTTTAGCGGGAGTGGGGATACGCAGTATTTT. It specifies CASSFSGSGDTQYF.

This clonotype showed up just a few times. The V and J genes are TRBV19 and TRBJ2-5; unclear D gene. CDR3 length equals 14 residues. Trimming removed 7 bases from V and 2 bases from J, with 14 bases in between. The V gene's germline CDR1 is LNHDA and CDR2 SQIVND (reference sequence). CDR3 in DNA: TGTGCCAGTAAGGGTCAGAAGTATCAAGAGACCCAGTACTTC. Translated, it gives CASKGQKYQETQYF.

The chain carries TRBV28 and TRBJ2-7, with D hard to call. Looked up from germline, CDR1 is MDHEN and CDR2 is SYDVKM. This CDR3 contains 12 residues. The V and J ends lost 8 bases and 2 bases respectively, with 10 bases between them. The CDR3 sequence is CASCNEAYEQYF. The CDR3 DNA follows: TGTGCCAGCTGCAATGAGGCCTACGAGCAGTACTTC.

This rearrangement joins TRBV5-1 to TRBJ2-1; D is undetermined. Germline V gives CDR1 SGHRS, CDR2 YFSETQ. V lost 4 bases and J 7 bases, leaving 9 bases between the germline ends. This CDR3 region has 12 residues. CDR3 DNA sequence: TGCGCCAGCAGCCCCGGAACGAATGAGCAGTTCTTC. Translating gives CASSPGTNEQFF. The full variable domain, completed using reference TRBV5-1 and TRBJ2-1, is KAGVTQTPRYLIKTRGQQVTLSCSPISGHRSVSWYQQTPGQGLQFLFEYFSETQRNKGNFPGRFSGRQFSNSRSEMNVSTLELGDSALYLCASSPGTNEQFFGPGTRLTVL.

The rearrangement uses TRBV14 and TRBJ2-6, with D uncertain. Germline V gene data show CDR1 as SGHDN and CDR2 as FVKESK. This CDR3 is built from 16 residues. Trimming removed 3 bases from V and 0 bases from J, with 9 bases in between. CDR3 bases: TGTGCCAGCAGCCAGTTGGGAACCTCTGGGGCCAACGTCCTGACTTTC. Its protein product is CASSQLGTSGANVLTF.

This clonotype has a handful of counts. V and J are TRBV6-2 or TRBV6-3 and TRBJ1-2, with D possibly matching TRBD1 (5 bases). The germline V gene encodes CDR1 MNHEY and CDR2 SVGEGT. The CDR3 runs to 12 residues. V was shortened by 6 bases and J by 8 bases, with 13 bases between the two germline ends. In DNA, the CDR3 is TGTGCCAGCAGATGGGGGGTGAGCGGCTACACCTTC. It yields the protein CASRWGVSGYTF.

J is TRBJ1-6 and V is TRBV7-2; D is ambiguous. V was trimmed by 1 base and J by 9 bases, leaving 13 bases between them. The CDR3 contains 15 residues. The germline V gene has CDR1 SGHTA and CDR2 FQGNSA. CDR3 in amino acids: CASSLGNLLSSPLHF. The DNA for the CDR3 is TGTGCCAGCAGCTTAGGGAACCTACTGAGTTCACCCCTCCACTTT.

This chain uses TRBV5-8 with TRBJ2-5, with D uncertain. Trimming took off 2 bases at V and 0 bases at J, with 8 bases between the two ends. This CDR3 comprises 14 residues. Germline values: CDR1 SGHTS, CDR2 YDEGEE. In DNA, the CDR3 is TGTGCCAGCAGCTTTTTCCCGAACCAAGAGACCCAGTACTTC. Amino acid sequence: CASSFFPNQETQYF.

V is TRBV7-2 and J is TRBJ2-1; 10 bases fit TRBD2. Germline V gives CDR1 SGHTA, CDR2 FQGNSA. The CDR3 extends over 16 amino acids. V was pared by 1 base and J by 4 bases, with 4 bases of the junction left unmatched. The CDR3 DNA sequence: TGTGCCAGCAGCTTAGGAGGACTAGCGGAATACAATGAGCAGTTCTTC. Protein sequence: CASSLGGLAEYNEQFF.

This clonotype was picked up a small number of times. The rearrangement uses TRBV28 and TRBJ2-3; 7 positions match TRBD2. CDR1 is MDHEN and CDR2 is SYDVKM in the germline V gene. V shed 7 bases, J shed 3 bases, and the junction held 7 bases outside the gene matches. There are 14 residues in the CDR3. CDR3 in DNA: TGTGCCAGCATCCCCGGGGGGAGGACAGATACGCAGTATTTT. It yields the protein CASIPGGRTDTQYF.

This clonotype has ten or more counts. V is TRBV5-6 and J is TRBJ2-7; TRBD2 matches at 7 bases. Looked up from germline, CDR1 is SGHDT and CDR2 is YYEEEE. The CDR3 length is 15 residues. The trim removed 4 bases at V and 7 bases at J, leaving 14 bases unmatched. CDR3 nucleotide sequence: TGTGCCAGCAGCCTGCCGGGAGGCCGATTGTATGAGCAGTACTTC. It is translated as CASSLPGGRLYEQYF.

This clonotype has ten or more counts. The chain employs TRBV3-1 and TRBJ1-2; maybe TRBD1 (5 bases). Per the germline V gene, CDR1 is LGHDT and CDR2 is YNNKEL (reference sequence). The CDR3 covers 15 residues. V lost 4 bases to trimming and J lost 5 bases, with 17 bases between them. The chain's CDR3 is CASSPNRGPGYGYTF. DNA for the CDR3: TGTGCCAGCAGCCCCAATCGGGGACCCGGATATGGCTACACCTTC.

This clonotype was found many times. V is TRBV6-5 and J is TRBJ1-4, with D tentatively TRBD1 (6 bases). From germline, CDR1 is MNHEY and CDR2 SVGAGI. The CDR3 length is 17 residues. V lost 0 bases and J lost 3, with 14 bases in between. The CDR3 protein is CASSYSVGGTANEKLFF. DNA of the CDR3: TGTGCCAGCAGTTACTCAGTTGGGGGCACGGCTAATGAAAAACTGTTTTTT.

This clonotype appeared a few times. This CDR3 is CASTAVGSLYEQYF. As DNA, the CDR3 is TGTGCCAGCACCGCCGTAGGCAGCCTCTACGAGCAGTACTTC. The chain uses TRBV28 and TRBJ2-7; no reliable D call. The V and J ends lost 7 bases and 3 bases respectively, with 16 bases between them. The CDR3 length is 14 residues. The germline CDR1 and CDR2 sequences are MDHEN and SYDVKM.

Only a few counts were recorded for this clonotype. In DNA form, the CDR3 reads TGTGCCAGCAGCTTAGCGGGCAGGGGGCAAACTGAAGCTTTCTTT. Protein: CASSLAGRGQTEAFF. This chain joins TRBV11-2 and TRBJ1-1; 8 bases match TRBD1. Germline CDR1 and CDR2: SGHAT and FQNNGV. The J segment lost 5 bases and the V segment lost 1 base, leaving 6 bases of the junction unmatched. The CDR3 contains 15 residues.

This clonotype has at least ten counts. This chain uses TRBV6-2 or TRBV6-3 with TRBJ1-2; TRBD1 agrees at 9 bases. Germline CDR1 and CDR2: MNHEY and SVGEGT. This CDR3 has 13 amino acids. J was trimmed by 6 bases and V by 8 bases; bases with no gene match: 7. The CDR3 spells CASFDRGVDGYTF. The CDR3 coding sequence is TGTGCCAGCTTCGACAGGGGGGTGGATGGCTACACCTTC.

J is TRBJ1-2 and V is TRBV29-1; unclear D gene. The V gene lost 3 bases and the J gene lost 5 bases, with 7 bases spanning the gap. The CDR3 sequence is 11 residues long. The germline V gene encodes CDR1 SQVTM and CDR2 ANQGSEA. The CDR3 nucleotides read TGCAGCGTTGAGTGGAATTATGGCTACACCTTC. It is translated as CSVEWNYGYTF.

The chain couples TRBV28 to TRBJ2-7, with no clear D. Germline V gene sequence: CDR1 MDHEN, CDR2 SYDVKM. The CDR3 extends over 14 amino acids. Trimming shortened V by 4 bases and J by 6 bases, and 16 bases separated the two germline ends. The DNA for the CDR3 is TGTGCCAGCAGTTACAGCCCCCGGCACGGCGAGCAGTACTTC. It yields the protein CASSYSPRHGEQYF.

The chain couples TRBV7-2 to TRBJ2-5, with D possibly being TRBD1 (6 bases). The V gene lost 0 bases and the J gene lost 2 bases, with 19 bases spanning the gap. In germline, CDR1 is SGHTA, CDR2 FQGNSA. There are 18 residues in the CDR3. The CDR3 here is CASSLASLGRGYQETQYF. The CDR3 DNA follows: TGTGCCAGCAGCTTAGCGTCCCTGGGCAGGGGATATCAAGAGACCCAGTACTTC.